This T cell receptor beta chain was recorded in a study of T cells in Graves' hyperthyroidism and ophthalmopathy. From germline, CDR1 is MGHRA and CDR2 YSYEKL. The CDR3 length is 17 residues. Trimming took off 0 bases at V and 8 bases at J, with 19 bases between the two ends. RNA transcripts gave rise to amplified TCR beta CDR3 regions. The HTBI primer set drove a first-round RT-PCR of the TCR CDR3. TCRdb reprocessed the multiplex PCR reads via MiXCR and lists one record per CDR3 protein. Of 250,000 to 300,000 distinct CDR3 sequences in the sample, approximately 15% were seen once. The sample comprised blood. The TCR originated in a woman aged 40 to 50 with Graves' hyperthyroidism. The gene calls are TRBV4-1 and TRBJ1-4; D gene uncertain. Here the CDR3 reads CASSQDRGVSTGEKLFF. The DNA for the CDR3 is TGCGCCAGCAGCCAAGACCGCGGTGTATCAACTGGGGAAAAACTGTTTTTT.